One and the same sample provided the 5 T cell receptor beta chains below, sequenced in a study of T cell repertoires in cytomegalovirus infection. TCRdb reprocessed the reads with MiXCR, giving one entry per CDR3 protein. This table holds approximately 280,000 distinct CDR3 sequences, approximately 22% found once. Antigens for these TCRs are unknown. The specimen comprised cultured PBMCs, sampled from culture after CMV antigen stimulation. These receptors originate from a human donor in good health (CMV status not recorded). Some clones in this sample may be carry-over from other donors' samples.

This clonotype was seen repeatedly, ten times or more. The J gene is TRBJ2-5, the V gene TRBV12-3 or TRBV12-4; D gene ambiguous. Trimming left V 3 bases short and J 1 base short, with 9 bases between. This CDR3 has 14 residues. The DNA of the CDR3 is TGTGCCAGCAGTTTGGTGGAAATCCAAGAGACCCAGTACTTC. Translation gives CASSLVEIQETQYF.

This clonotype was counted a few times. The V call is TRBV11-3, the J call TRBJ1-2, with D maybe TRBD1 (6 bases). With 5 bases removed from V and 2 bases from J, the gap between germline ends came to 12 bases. Germline V CDR1 and CDR2: SGHNT, YENEEA. The CDR3 has 14 residues. In DNA, the CDR3 is TGTGCCAGCAGCCCGGACAGTATCAACTATGGCTACACCTTC. This codes for CASSPDSINYGYTF.

This clonotype showed up just a few times. The J gene is TRBJ2-5, the V gene TRBV7-2; D call uncertain. The CDR3 covers 15 residues. CDR1 and CDR2 from the germline V gene are SGHTA and FQGNSA. V was trimmed by 0 bases and J by 2 bases, leaving 10 bases between them. CDR3 DNA sequence: TGTGCCAGCAGCTTAGCACGGGCTACACAAGAGACCCAGTACTTC. Its translation: CASSLARATQETQYF. The full variable domain, in which reference TRBV7-2 and TRBJ2-5 provide the parts outside the CDR3, is GAGVSQSPSNKVTEKGKDVELRCDPISGHTALYWYRQSLGQGLEFLIYFQGNSAPDKSGLPSDRFSAERTGGSVSTLTIQRTQQEDSAVYLCASSLARATQETQYFGPGTRLLVL.

The chain is built from TRBV7-9 and TRBJ1-6, with D possibly being TRBD1 (5 bases). CDR3 length: 17 residues. V gave up 5 bases and J gave up 0 bases, with 14 bases separating them. CDR1 and CDR2 from the germline V gene are SEHNR and FQNEAQ (reference sequence). The CDR3 DNA reads as TGTGCCAGCAGCCTCCGGGACTGGAGCTCCTATAATTCACCCCTCCACTTT. Amino acids: CASSLRDWSSYNSPLHF.

This clonotype was observed many times. This rearrangement joins TRBV7-2 to TRBJ1-2, with no clear D. Germline V gives CDR1 SGHTA, CDR2 FQGNSA. V dropped 5 bases and J dropped 6 bases, with 10 bases sitting between them. This CDR3 contains 12 residues. CDR3 in DNA: TGTGCCAGCAGCACGTCGGAAGATGGCTACACCTTC. Translation: CASSTSEDGYTF.